Below, 13 T cell receptor beta chains from the same sample are listed, as sequenced in a study of shared clonotypes between healthy human individuals. The table came from immunoSEQ multiplex PCR; TCRdb's copy has only in-frame clones and leaves some out. The table has 400,000 to 600,000 clones, around 79% seen once. The material sequenced was PBMCs. The receptors were sampled from a woman in her thirties or forties in good health. Some clones in this sample may be carry-over from other donors' samples.

This clone was found once. The chain joins TRBV11-3 to TRBJ2-1; possible D gene TRBD1, 5 bases. The CDR3 consists of 12 residues. The V gene lost 4 bases and the J gene lost 10 bases, with 11 bases spanning the gap. Per the germline V gene, CDR1 is SGHNT and CDR2 is YENEEA. The chain's CDR3 is CASSSSGHEQFF. Written as DNA, the CDR3 is TGTGCCAGCAGCTCATCAGGACACGAGCAGTTCTTC.

For this clone: Being one base from a much bigger clone, this may be a read error. Distinct nucleotide sequences in the sample also encode this CDR3. The chain has TRBV10-3 and TRBJ2-7; 7 bases are shared with TRBD1. The V segment lost 6 bases and the J segment 3 bases; nucleotides outside the gene matches: 5. In germline, CDR1 is ENHRY, CDR2 SYGVKD. The CDR3 is 13 amino acids. CDR3 coding DNA: TGTGCCATCAGGGACCCAGGGGGCTACGAGCAGTACTTC. Its protein is CAIRDPGGYEQYF.

The chain employs TRBV14 and TRBJ2-7, with D possibly matching TRBD1 (5 bases). The CDR3 runs 15 residues. Deletions cut 2 bases from V and 0 bases from J, with 11 bases between. Germline V gene lookup returns CDR1 SGHDN and CDR2 FVKESK. The CDR3 DNA reads TGTGCCAGCAGCCAACAGGGCTGGACCTCCTACGAGCAGTACTTC. Its translation: CASSQQGWTSYEQYF.

This sequence joins TRBV9 and TRBJ2-3; the D is unclear. The V end was cut by 0 bases, the J end by 5 bases, with 13 bases between. There are 15 residues in the CDR3. In germline, CDR1 is SGDLS, CDR2 YYNGEE. CDR3 amino acids: CASSVGGPVGDTQYF. The CDR3 region has the DNA TGTGCCAGCAGCGTAGGTGGTCCCGTGGGAGATACGCAGTATTTT.

V usage is TRBV11-2 and J usage is TRBJ2-1, with D perhaps being TRBD1 or TRBD2 (5 bases each). CDR3 length: 16 residues. Germline V gene data show CDR1 as SGHAT and CDR2 as FQNNGV. The ends were cut back, 5 bases at V and 6 bases at J, with 20 bases in the middle. This chain's CDR3 is CASSPLGLAMPNEQFF. CDR3 DNA sequence: TGTGCCAGCAGCCCCCTGGGGCTAGCTATGCCCAATGAGCAGTTCTTC.

This chain joins TRBV25-1 and TRBJ1-2; D is unclear. The CDR3 runs 12 residues. CDR1 is MGHDK and CDR2 is SYGVNS in the germline V gene. V lost 0 bases and J lost 8, with 7 bases in between. DNA for the CDR3: TGTGCCAGCAGTGAATATAGACGGGGCTACACCTTC. Protein product: CASSEYRRGYTF.

Comment on this clone: The junction differs from germline at one of its ends, possibly a read error. The V call is TRBV7-7, the J call TRBJ2-7; either TRBD1 or TRBD2 may fit D (5 bases each). The CDR3 runs to 15 residues. Germline values: CDR1 SSHAT, CDR2 FNYEAQ (reference sequence). CDR3 amino acids: CASSLQVGEHYEQYF. In DNA form, the CDR3 reads TGTGCTAGCAGCTTACAGGTGGGAGAACACTACGAGCAGTACTTC.

The genes are TRBV10-1 and TRBJ1-1, with a possible D match to TRBD1 (5 bases). The germline V and J ends were trimmed by 0 bases and 0 bases, with 8 bases remaining between them. Looked up from germline, CDR1 is WNHNN and CDR2 is SYGVQD (reference sequence). This CDR3 region has 15 residues. The CDR3 DNA follows: TGCGCCAGCAGTGAGTCCCGGGGCCTGAACACTGAAGCTTTCTTT. Translated, it gives CASSESRGLNTEAFF.

The chain has TRBV18 and TRBJ2-5, with a possible D match to TRBD2 (5 bases). The CDR3 is made up of 14 amino acids. V lost 6 bases and J 3 bases, leaving 14 bases between the germline ends. Germline values: CDR1 KGHSH, CDR2 LQKENI. CDR3 residues: CASSRGAEEETQYF. The CDR3 coding sequence is TGTGCCAGCTCTCGGGGAGCGGAGGAAGAGACCCAGTACTTC.

The rearrangement joins TRBV7-2 to TRBJ2-5; 7 bases are a match to TRBD2. V shed 5 bases and J 2 bases; nucleotides not matched to a gene: 5. Germline CDR1 is SGHTA and CDR2 is FQGNSA. CDR3 size: 14 residues. The CDR3 here is CASSRDYQQETQYF. The CDR3 bases are TGTGCCAGCAGCCGGGACTATCAACAAGAGACCCAGTACTTC.

V is TRBV27 and J is TRBJ2-7; 9 bases are a match to TRBD1. Losses at the gene ends were 7 bases for V and 6 bases for J; bases not matched to a gene: 16. The CDR3 has 16 residues. Germline loops: CDR1 MNHEY, CDR2 SMNVEV (reference sequence). This CDR3 reads CASIRDRGQGFSEQYF. DNA for the CDR3: TGTGCCAGCATAAGAGATCGGGGACAGGGCTTTAGCGAGCAGTACTTC.

This clone was seen a handful of times. This chain uses TRBV4-2 with TRBJ1-4, with no clear D. V was trimmed by 1 base and J by 2 bases, leaving 8 bases between them. CDR3 size: 15 residues. The germline gives CDR1 LGHNA, CDR2 YNFKEQ. CDR3 sequence reads: CASSQVVGTNEKLFF. The DNA for the CDR3 is TGTGCCAGCAGCCAAGTGGTAGGGACTAATGAAAAACTGTTTTTT.

V and J are TRBV28 and TRBJ2-7, with 10 positions matching TRBD1. Per the germline V gene, CDR1 is MDHEN and CDR2 is SYDVKM. CDR3 length: 14 residues. Trimming removed 6 bases from V and 4 bases from J; junction bases left unmatched: 6. The CDR3: CASSPSGQGYEQYF. For the CDR3, the DNA is TGTGCCAGCAGCCCCTCGGGACAGGGGTACGAGCAGTACTTC. Full variable domain (rest looked up from reference TRBV28 and TRBJ2-7): DVKVTQSSRYLVKRTGEKVFLECVQDMDHENMFWYRQDPGLGLRLIYFSYDVKMKEKGDIPEGYSVSREKKERFSLILESASTNQTSMYLCASSPSGQGYEQYFGPGTRLTVT.